The TCR beta chain under discussion was sequenced for a study of a mutant IDH1 vaccine in newly diagnosed glioma. Turning to the study itself: Treated patients had a mean age of around 40 years and an approximately 62% male, 37.5% female split. Earlier care involved radiotherapy, temozolomide, or both, and the majority received both.

Time point denoted: baseline, week 1 (first vaccination visit). The treatment is: pre-vaccination baseline after standard-of-care therapy. Those who donated had recent WHO grade 3 or 4 IDH1-mutant, ATRX-lost astrocytomas. For this clone: Its target is not known.

Study results and caveats: Pseudoprogression looked unconnected to shifts in top peripheral T cell clonotypes.

Generated by immunoSEQ multiplex PCR, the TCRdb table keeps only in-frame clones and is missing some. The sample contains fewer than 50,000 clones, 92% of which appear only once. CDR3 length: 16 residues. Trimming stripped 0 bases from V and 0 bases from J, with 9 bases between. Germline-derived CDR1 and CDR2 are LGHNA and YSLEER. The J gene is TRBJ2-1, the V gene TRBV4-3, with D tentatively TRBD2 (6 bases). The starting material was PBMCs, obtained from a glioma patient treated with radiotherapy, temozolomide or both. This sequence originates from a man aged 18 to 30 with glioma. The CDR3 is CASSQELGGSYNEQFF. The CDR3 DNA sequence: TGCGCCAGCAGCCAAGAATTGGGAGGCTCCTACAATGAGCAGTTCTTC.